Sequencing of this T cell receptor (beta chain) was carried out in a study of T-cell memory formation after mild COVID-19. This CDR3 contains 16 residues. The germline gives CDR1 MGHRA, CDR2 YSYEKL. V was cut by 2 bases and J by 3 bases, with 17 bases left in between. The TCR alpha and TCR beta cDNA libraries, bearing sample barcodes and UMIs, were generated by 5'RACE using constant-segment primers. TCRdb itself ran the 5' RACE reads through MiXCR, one entry per CDR3 protein. This table holds 350,000 to 450,000 distinct CDR3 sequences, roughly 20% found once. Sequenced sample: PBMCs or a T cell subset sorted from them (not recorded which). This TCR derives from an adult woman who had mild COVID-19 (a few samples of this study predate the infection). Cell type and time point are not known. The V call is TRBV4-1, the J call TRBJ2-7; a weak D match, TRBD1 (6 bases). CDR3 DNA: TGCGCCAGCAGCCAACGTAGTACAGGGTACGTCTACGAGCAGTACTTC. Translated: CASSQRSTGYVYEQYF.